Shown below are 8 T cell receptor beta chains from a single sample sequenced in a study of T cell responses to AZD1222 COVID-19 vaccine. Sequencing was performed with immunoSEQ multiplex PCR; in TCRdb, only in-frame clones are kept and a portion is missing. The sample contains around 94,000 clones, approximately 91% of which appear only once. The specimen comprised peripheral blood, sampled on day 0 of AZD1222 vaccination. The source of these receptors is an adult in good health.

The chain links TRBV5-6 to TRBJ2-7; 8 positions match TRBD1. CDR1 and CDR2 (germline): SGHDT, YYEEEE. The CDR3 runs 15 residues. With 2 bases clipped from V and 1 base from J, the junction kept 5 bases outside the gene matches. CDR3 DNA: TGTGCCAGCAGCTTTCGGGGGACAGGTTCCTACGAGCAGTACTTC. Translation: CASSFRGTGSYEQYF. Filled out from reference TRBV5-6 and TRBJ2-7, the complete variable domain reads DAGVTQSPTHLIKTRGQQVTLRCSPKSGHDTVSWYQQALGQGPQFIFQYYEEEERQRGNFPDRFSGHQFPNYSSELNVNALLLGDSALYLCASSFRGTGSYEQYFGPGTRLTVT.

V is TRBV19 and J is TRBJ2-7, with unresolved D. Trimming removed 4 bases at V and 0 bases at J, with 16 bases between. The germline V gene encodes CDR1 LNHDA and CDR2 SQIVND (reference sequence). This CDR3 has 16 residues. The CDR3 spells CASSTLRKGSSYEQYF. CDR3 sequence (DNA): TGTGCCAGTAGTACCTTAAGGAAGGGAAGCTCCTACGAGCAGTACTTC.

The chain combines TRBV11-2 with TRBJ2-7, with 10 bases fitting TRBD1. Germline loops: CDR1 SGHAT, CDR2 FQNNGV. The CDR3 sequence is 16 residues long. V was pared by 1 base and J by 6 bases, with 9 bases of the junction left unmatched. CDR3 protein: CASSLGDRGLGGEQYF. The CDR3 nucleotides read TGTGCCAGCAGCTTAGGCGACAGGGGGCTAGGAGGCGAGCAGTACTTC.

The DNA of the CDR3 is TGTGCCTGGAGTCGATCGGGTACGCAGTATTTT. Protein sequence: CAWSRSGTQYF. This rearrangement joins TRBV30 to TRBJ2-3; D gene uncertain. V was clipped by 2 bases and J by 8 bases, with 8 bases between them. This CDR3 contains 11 residues. Looked up from germline, CDR1 is GTSNPN and CDR2 is SVGIG (reference sequence). The full variable domain, rest sourced from reference TRBV30 and TRBJ2-3, is SQTIHQWPATLVQPVGSPLSLECTVEGTSNPNLYWYRQAAGRGLQLLFYSVGIGQISSEVPQNLSASRPQDRQFILSSKKLLLSDSGFYLCAWSRSGTQYFGPGTRLTVL.

A few counts support this clone. V usage is TRBV3-1 (or the pseudogene TRBV3-2) and J usage is TRBJ1-2; 7 bases agree with TRBD1. This CDR3 is built from 14 residues. Germline CDR1 and CDR2: LGHDT and YNNKEL (reference sequence). V shed 7 bases and J 10 bases; nucleotides not matched to a gene: 15. The CDR3 region is CASKVAGSGGHYTF. CDR3 coding DNA: TGTGCCAGCAAGGTGGCCGGGTCAGGGGGACACTACACCTTC.

The chain recombines TRBV2 with TRBJ2-7; possibly TRBD1 or TRBD2 for D (6 bases each). The V and J ends lost 9 bases and 3 bases respectively, with 12 bases between them. The CDR3 totals 12 residues. CDR1 is SNHLY, CDR2 FYNNEI, per germline. The CDR3 nucleotides read TGTGCCAGTGCCCGGGGGCGCTACGAGCAGTACTTC. Translating it yields CASARGRYEQYF.

The gene calls are TRBV28 and TRBJ1-3, with D possibly being TRBD1 (6 bases). This CDR3 is 16 amino acids long. Between the trimmed V and J ends, which lost 9 bases and 3 bases, there was a span of 21 bases. Germline V lookup: CDR1 MDHEN, CDR2 SYDVKM. Here the CDR3 DNA reads TGTGCCAGTTGGGGGTACAGGGATACAGGTGGAAACACCATATATTTT. Translation gives CASWGYRDTGGNTIYF.

CDR3 residues: CASSLDAGTGGSPLHF. CDR3 bases: TGTGCCAGCAGCTTAGATGCCGGGACAGGGGGCTCACCCCTCCACTTT. This rearrangement joins TRBV11-2 to TRBJ1-6; TRBD1 matches at 12 bases. J lost 10 bases, V lost 0 bases, and 4 bases had no gene match. Per the germline V gene, CDR1 is SGHAT and CDR2 is FQNNGV. CDR3 length: 16 residues.